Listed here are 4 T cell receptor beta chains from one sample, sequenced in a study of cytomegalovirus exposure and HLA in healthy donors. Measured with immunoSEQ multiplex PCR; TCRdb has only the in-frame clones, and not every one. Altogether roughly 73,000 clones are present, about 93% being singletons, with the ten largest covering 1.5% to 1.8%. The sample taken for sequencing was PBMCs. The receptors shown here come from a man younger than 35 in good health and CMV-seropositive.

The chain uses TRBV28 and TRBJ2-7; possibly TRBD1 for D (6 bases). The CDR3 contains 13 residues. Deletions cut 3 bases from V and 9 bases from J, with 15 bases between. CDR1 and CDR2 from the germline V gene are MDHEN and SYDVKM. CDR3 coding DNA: TGTGCCAGCAGTTTCGGCAGGGGTCGGGTGCAGTACTTC. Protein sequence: CASSFGRGRVQYF.

CDR3 sequence reads: CASSATSGRALRETQYF. CDR3 DNA sequence: TGTGCCAGTAGCGCGACTAGCGGGAGGGCCCTCAGGGAGACCCAGTACTTC. The chain carries TRBV19 and TRBJ2-5, with 14 bases fitting TRBD2. From germline, CDR1 is LNHDA and CDR2 SQIVND (reference sequence). This CDR3 is built from 17 residues. V dropped 6 bases and J dropped 5; count of bases not matched to a gene: 11.

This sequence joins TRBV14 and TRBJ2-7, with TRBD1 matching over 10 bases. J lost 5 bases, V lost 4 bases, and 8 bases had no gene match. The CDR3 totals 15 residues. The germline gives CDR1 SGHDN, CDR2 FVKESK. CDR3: CASSRTGTGVNEQYF. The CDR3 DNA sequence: TGTGCCAGCAGCCGGACCGGGACAGGGGTCAACGAGCAGTACTTC.

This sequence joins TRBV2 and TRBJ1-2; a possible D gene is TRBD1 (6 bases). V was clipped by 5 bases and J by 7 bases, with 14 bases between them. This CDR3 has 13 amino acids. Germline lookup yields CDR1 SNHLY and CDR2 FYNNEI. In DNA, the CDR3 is TGTGCCAGCAGTTATTACAGGGAAGGTGGCTACACCTTC. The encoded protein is CASSYYREGGYTF.